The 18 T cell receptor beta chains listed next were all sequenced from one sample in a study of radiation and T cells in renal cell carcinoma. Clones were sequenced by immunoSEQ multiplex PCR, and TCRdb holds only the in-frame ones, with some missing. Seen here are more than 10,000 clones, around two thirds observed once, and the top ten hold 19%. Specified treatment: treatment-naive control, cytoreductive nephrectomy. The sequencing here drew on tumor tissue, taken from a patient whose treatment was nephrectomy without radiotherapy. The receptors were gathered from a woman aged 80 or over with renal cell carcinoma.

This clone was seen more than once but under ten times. DNA for the CDR3: TGTGCCAGCAGCTACCAGGGTTTGGATCAGCCCCAGCATTTT. It codes for CASSYQGLDQPQHF. The V and J genes are TRBV5-5 and TRBJ1-5; possibly TRBD1 for D (5 bases). Germline V gives CDR1 SGHKS, CDR2 YYEKEE (reference sequence). V dropped 3 bases and J dropped 5 bases, with 12 bases sitting between them. The CDR3 extends over 14 amino acids.

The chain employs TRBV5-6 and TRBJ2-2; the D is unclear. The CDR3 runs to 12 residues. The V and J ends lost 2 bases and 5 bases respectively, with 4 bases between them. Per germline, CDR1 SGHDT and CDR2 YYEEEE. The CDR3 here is CASSFGTGELFF. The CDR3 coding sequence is TGTGCCAGCAGCTTCGGAACCGGGGAGCTGTTTTTT.

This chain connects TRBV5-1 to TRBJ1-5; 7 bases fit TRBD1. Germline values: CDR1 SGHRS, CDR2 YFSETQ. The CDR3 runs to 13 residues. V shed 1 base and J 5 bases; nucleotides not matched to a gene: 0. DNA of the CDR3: TGCGCCAGCAGCTTGACAGGGGATCAGCCCCAGCATTTT. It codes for CASSLTGDQPQHF.

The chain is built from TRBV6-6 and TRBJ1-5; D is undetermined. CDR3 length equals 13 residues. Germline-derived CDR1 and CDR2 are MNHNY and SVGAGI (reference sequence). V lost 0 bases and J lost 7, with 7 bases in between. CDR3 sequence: CASSYSTQQPQHF. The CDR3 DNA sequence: TGTGCCAGCAGTTACTCGACACAACAGCCCCAGCATTTT.

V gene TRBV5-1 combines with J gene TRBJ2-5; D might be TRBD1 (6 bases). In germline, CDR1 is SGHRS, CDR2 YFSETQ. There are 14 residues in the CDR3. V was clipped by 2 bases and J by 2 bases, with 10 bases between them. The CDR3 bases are TGCGCCAGCAGCTTTATTCAGGGGCAAGAGACCCAGTACTTC. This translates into CASSFIQGQETQYF.

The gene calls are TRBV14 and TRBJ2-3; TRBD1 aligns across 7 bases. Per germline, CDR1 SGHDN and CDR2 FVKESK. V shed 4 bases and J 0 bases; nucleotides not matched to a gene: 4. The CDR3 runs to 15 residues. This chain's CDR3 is CASSRTGFSTDTQYF. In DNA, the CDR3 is TGTGCCAGCAGCCGGACAGGTTTTAGCACAGATACGCAGTATTTT.

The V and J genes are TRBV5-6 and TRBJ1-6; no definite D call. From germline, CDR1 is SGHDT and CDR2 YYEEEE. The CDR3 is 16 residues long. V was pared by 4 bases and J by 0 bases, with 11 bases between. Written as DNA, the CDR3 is TGTGCCAGCAGCCCCGGGTCTAGCTCCTATAATTCACCCCTCCACTTT. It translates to CASSPGSSSYNSPLHF. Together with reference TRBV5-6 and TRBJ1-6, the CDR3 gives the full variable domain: DAGVTQSPTHLIKTRGQQVTLRCSPKSGHDTVSWYQQALGQGPQFIFQYYEEEERQRGNFPDRFSGHQFPNYSSELNVNALLLGDSALYLCASSPGSSSYNSPLHFGNGTRLTVT.

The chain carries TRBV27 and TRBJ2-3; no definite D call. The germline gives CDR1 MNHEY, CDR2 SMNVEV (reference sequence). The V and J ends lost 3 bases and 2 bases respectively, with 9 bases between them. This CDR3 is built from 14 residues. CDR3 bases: TGTGCCAGCAGTTTTGGATTGCCCACAGATACGCAGTATTTT. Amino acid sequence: CASSFGLPTDTQYF.

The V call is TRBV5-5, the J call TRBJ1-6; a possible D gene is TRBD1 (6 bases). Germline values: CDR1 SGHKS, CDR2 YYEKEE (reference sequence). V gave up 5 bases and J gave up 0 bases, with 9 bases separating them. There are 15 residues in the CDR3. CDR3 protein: CASRPRGSYNSPLHF. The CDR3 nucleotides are TGTGCCAGCAGACCCAGGGGCTCCTATAATTCACCCCTCCACTTT.

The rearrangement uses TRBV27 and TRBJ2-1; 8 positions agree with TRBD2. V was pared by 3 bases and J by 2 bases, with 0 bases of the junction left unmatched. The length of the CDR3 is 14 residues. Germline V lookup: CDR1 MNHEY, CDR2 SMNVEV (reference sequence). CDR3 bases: TGTGCCAGCAGTTTCGGGGGGGCCTACAATGAGCAGTTCTTC. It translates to CASSFGGAYNEQFF.

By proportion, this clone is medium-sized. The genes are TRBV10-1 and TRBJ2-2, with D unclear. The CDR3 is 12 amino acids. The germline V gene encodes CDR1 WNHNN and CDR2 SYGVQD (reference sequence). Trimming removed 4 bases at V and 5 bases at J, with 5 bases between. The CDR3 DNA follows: TGCGCCAGCAGTGCCACTACCGGGGAGCTGTTTTTT. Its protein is CASSATTGELFF.

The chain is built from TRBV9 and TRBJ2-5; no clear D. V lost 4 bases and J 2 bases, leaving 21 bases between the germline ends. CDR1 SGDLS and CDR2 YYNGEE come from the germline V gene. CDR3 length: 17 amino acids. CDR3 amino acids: CASSPSSSRSGQETQYF. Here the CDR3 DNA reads TGTGCCAGCAGCCCCTCATCGAGCAGGTCTGGGCAAGAGACCCAGTACTTC.

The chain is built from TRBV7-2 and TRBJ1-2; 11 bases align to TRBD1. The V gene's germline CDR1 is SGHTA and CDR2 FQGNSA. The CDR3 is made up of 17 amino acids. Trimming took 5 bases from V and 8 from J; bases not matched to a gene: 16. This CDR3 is CASSPRWGQGGIDGYTF. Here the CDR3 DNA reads TGTGCCAGCAGCCCCCGCTGGGGACAGGGGGGTATCGACGGCTACACCTTC.

The CDR3, as DNA: TGTGCCAGCAGTTACGCCAGGGTTGGCTACGAGCAGTACTTC. This sequence encodes CASSYARVGYEQYF. The chain is built from TRBV6-5 and TRBJ2-7, with TRBD1 as a possible D gene (5 bases). V lost 2 bases to trimming and J lost 3 bases, with 11 bases between them. Germline V lookup: CDR1 MNHEY, CDR2 SVGAGI. The CDR3 runs to 14 residues.

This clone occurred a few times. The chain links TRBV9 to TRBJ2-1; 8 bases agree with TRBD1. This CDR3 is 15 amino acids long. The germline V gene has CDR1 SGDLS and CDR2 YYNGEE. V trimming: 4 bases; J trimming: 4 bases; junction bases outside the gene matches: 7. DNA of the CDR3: TGTGCCAGCAGCTCACAGGGGGAGAAATACAATGAGCAGTTCTTC. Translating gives CASSSQGEKYNEQFF. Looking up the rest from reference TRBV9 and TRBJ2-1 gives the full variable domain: DSGVTQTPKHLITATGQRVTLRCSPRSGDLSVYWYQQSLDQGLQFLIQYYNGEERAKGNILERFSAQQFPDLHSELNLSSLELGDSALYFCASSSQGEKYNEQFFGPGTRLTVL.

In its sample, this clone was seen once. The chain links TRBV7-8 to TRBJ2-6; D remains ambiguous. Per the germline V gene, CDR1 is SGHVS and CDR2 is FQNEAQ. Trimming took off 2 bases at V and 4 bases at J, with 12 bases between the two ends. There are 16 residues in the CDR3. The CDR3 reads CASSLSGNSGANVLTF. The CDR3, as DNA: TGTGCCAGCAGCTTATCTGGGAATTCAGGGGCCAACGTCCTGACTTTC.

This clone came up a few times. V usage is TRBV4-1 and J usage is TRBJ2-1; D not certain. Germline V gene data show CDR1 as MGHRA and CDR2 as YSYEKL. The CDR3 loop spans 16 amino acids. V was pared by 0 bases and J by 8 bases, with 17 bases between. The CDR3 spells CASSQDSGRGFDEQFF. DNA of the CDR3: TGCGCCAGCAGCCAAGATTCGGGCCGTGGGTTTGATGAGCAGTTCTTC.

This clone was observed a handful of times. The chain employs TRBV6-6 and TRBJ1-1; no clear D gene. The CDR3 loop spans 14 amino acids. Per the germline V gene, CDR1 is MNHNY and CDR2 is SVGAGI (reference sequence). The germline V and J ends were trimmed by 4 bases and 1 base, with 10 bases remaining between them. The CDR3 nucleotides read TGTGCCAGCAGTTCCCAAACAGAGAACACTGAAGCTTTCTTT. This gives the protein CASSSQTENTEAFF.